A selection of T cell receptor beta chains follows, all from one sample in a study of shared clonotypes between healthy human individuals. Data came from immunoSEQ multiplex PCR; TCRdb stores just in-frame clones and leaves some out. Seen here are roughly 1,500,000 clones, 98% observed once, and the top ten hold approximately 0.38%. Sample: naive CD4+ T cells sorted from blood. The receptors derive from a man under 40 in good health. The CDR3 runs from the conserved cysteine through the conserved F or W. Fields, in order: CDR3 protein, V gene, J gene.

CDR3: CASSVREVLAGEVYYNEQFF
V: TRBV9
J: TRBJ2-1

CDR3: CASSDGRVNYGYTF
V: TRBV2
J: TRBJ1-2

CDR3: CASSLDPRETQYF
V: TRBV7-8
J: TRBJ2-5

CDR3: CASSFSGRGSTDTQYF
V: TRBV5-6
J: TRBJ2-3

CDR3: CASSPQAARSHEQFF
V: TRBV7-2
J: TRBJ2-1

CDR3: CASRDLRGNTEAFF
V: TRBV9
J: TRBJ1-1

CDR3: CASSAILGTNTEAFF
V: TRBV6-1
J: TRBJ1-1

CDR3: CASSPGDGYGYTF
V: TRBV5-8
J: TRBJ1-2

CDR3: CASSSTSGRAREQYF
V: TRBV7-6
J: TRBJ2-7

CDR3: CASSSGGGSSGANVLTF
V: TRBV5-1
J: TRBJ2-6

CDR3: CASSSTATLLTTGELFF
V: TRBV11-2
J: TRBJ2-2

CDR3: CAISEENQPQHF
V: TRBV10-3
J: TRBJ1-5

CDR3: CASSLGVNEKLFF
V: TRBV5-5
J: TRBJ1-4

CDR3: CASSISLRGRPMNTEAFF
V: TRBV19
J: TRBJ1-1

CDR3: CASSYSRSRLSYEQYF
V: TRBV6-5
J: TRBJ2-7

CDR3: CASSRARVGEAFF
V: TRBV5-5
J: TRBJ1-1

CDR3: CASSSPQGPGANVLTF
V: TRBV27
J: TRBJ2-6

CDR3: CASRTGGGNEKLFF
V: TRBV2
J: TRBJ1-4

CDR3: CASSYFRASSTGELFF
V: TRBV6-5
J: TRBJ2-2

CDR3: CATPGLQDTGELFF
V: TRBV6-1
J: TRBJ2-2

CDR3: CASSTHRVPGELFF
V: TRBV9
J: TRBJ2-2

CDR3: CASSSGLGGGEQFF
V: TRBV7-6
J: TRBJ2-1

CDR3: CASSAAGSGANVLTF
V: TRBV7-3
J: TRBJ2-6

CDR3: CASRLWTGSGNTIYF
V: TRBV6-5
J: TRBJ1-3

CDR3: CASVTGYVAFF
V: TRBV6-5
J: TRBJ1-1

CDR3: CASSLTPWIGGAGANVLTF
V: TRBV27
J: TRBJ2-6

CDR3: CSVEGPGGEQYF
V: TRBV29-1
J: TRBJ2-7

CDR3: CASSLDGGTSGYNEQFF
V: TRBV11-2
J: TRBJ2-1

CDR3: CASGGLAGDSRNEQFF
V: TRBV19
J: TRBJ2-1

CDR3: CASSVGLASETQYF
V: TRBV2
J: TRBJ2-5

CDR3: CASSIRGLLAGGSYEQYF
V: TRBV19
J: TRBJ2-7

CDR3: CASSLRWIAQLNTGELFF
V: TRBV7-2
J: TRBJ2-2

CDR3: CASTSVPLLGELFF
V: TRBV2
J: TRBJ2-2

CDR3: CASSQADRDVEKLFF
V: TRBV27
J: TRBJ1-4

CDR3: CASSVGGSTEAFF
V: TRBV9
J: TRBJ1-1

CDR3: CASSLNTGELFF
V: TRBV10-1
J: TRBJ2-2

CDR3: CASSQDGGGRADGSYEQYF
V: TRBV14
J: TRBJ2-7

CDR3: CASSLFGGAVTMDTGELFF
V: TRBV7-2
J: TRBJ2-2

CDR3: CASSLGPQGNQPQHF
V: TRBV7-2
J: TRBJ1-5

CDR3: CSVNGRVNTEAFF
V: TRBV29-1
J: TRBJ1-1

CDR3: CASSPGALPTDTQYF
V: TRBV18
J: TRBJ2-3

CDR3: CASSHITGTGFSTDTQYF
V: TRBV4-1
J: TRBJ2-3

CDR3: CASCRLGYNEQFF
V: TRBV6-1
J: TRBJ2-1

CDR3: CASSLGHHSGANVLTF
V: TRBV7-9
J: TRBJ2-6

CDR3: CSVGNPGMGAKNIQYF
V: TRBV29-1
J: TRBJ2-4

CDR3: CASSQGLAESYNEQFF
V: TRBV4-3
J: TRBJ2-1

CDR3: CATSGLQYEQYF
V: TRBV2
J: TRBJ2-7

CDR3: CASSEIRHSNQPQHF
V: TRBV2
J: TRBJ1-5

CDR3: CASSLQASGNTIYF
V: TRBV10-2
J: TRBJ1-3

CDR3: CASSDARAYEQYF
V: TRBV2
J: TRBJ2-7

CDR3: CASSFNSRVTGLEQYF
V: TRBV27
J: TRBJ2-7

CDR3: CASSPIRDRGYEQYF
V: TRBV18
J: TRBJ2-7

CDR3: CASSLAWGNEQFF
V: TRBV7-9
J: TRBJ2-1

CDR3: CSVEGGETQYF
V: TRBV29-1
J: TRBJ2-5

CDR3: CASSESAGGSTDTQYF
V: TRBV10-1
J: TRBJ2-3